The 12 T cell receptor beta chains below come from one sample, sequenced in a study of shared clonotypes between healthy human individuals. Data came from immunoSEQ multiplex PCR; TCRdb stores just in-frame clones and leaves some out. The table has around 1.9 million clones, 85% to 95% seen once. CD45RO-negative, CCR7-selected cells formed the naive CD8 fraction, which excluded terminally differentiated effector memory CD45RA+ cells. The sample consisted of naive CD8+ T cells from PBMCs. The receptors shown here come from a man aged 18 to 29 in good health. Some clones in this sample may be carry-over from other donors' samples.

The genes are TRBV13 and TRBJ2-7; 9 bases align to TRBD2. CDR3 length: 17 amino acids. With 4 bases clipped from V and 0 bases from J, the junction kept 10 bases outside the gene matches. The V gene's germline CDR1 is PRHDT and CDR2 FYEKMQ (reference sequence). CDR3 DNA sequence: TGTGCCAGCAGCTCCAGAGGACTAGCGAAGAGCTCCTACGAGCAGTACTTC. Its protein product is CASSSRGLAKSSYEQYF.

This chain joins TRBV27 and TRBJ1-5; 7 bases agree with TRBD1. The J segment lost 4 bases and the V segment lost 6 bases, leaving 12 bases of the junction unmatched. This CDR3 spans 16 amino acids. Germline V CDR1 and CDR2: MNHEY, SMNVEV (reference sequence). DNA of the CDR3: TGTGCCAGCAGGTCGTCCCCGGCAGGGGGGAATCAGCCCCAGCATTTT. This codes for CASRSSPAGGNQPQHF.

The rearrangement joins TRBV28 to TRBJ2-7; TRBD2 matches at 11 bases. The V gene end was trimmed by 4 bases and the J gene end by 4 bases; junction bases not matched to a gene: 3. Germline CDR1 MDHEN, CDR2 SYDVKM. The CDR3 runs to 14 residues. DNA for the CDR3: TGTGCCAGCAGTTCGGGACTAGCGGAATACGAGCAGTACTTC. This sequence encodes CASSSGLAEYEQYF.

For this clone: Other DNA sequences of this sample code for an identical CDR3. The chain is built from TRBV27 and TRBJ1-5; 9 bases fit TRBD1. V trimming: 7 bases; J trimming: 1 base; junction bases outside the gene matches: 2. The germline gives CDR1 MNHEY, CDR2 SMNVEV (reference sequence). The CDR3 is made up of 14 amino acids. Here the CDR3 reads CASKTGGSNQPQHF. The DNA of the CDR3 is TGTGCCAGCAAGACAGGGGGAAGCAATCAGCCCCAGCATTTT.

The chain links TRBV6-6 to TRBJ1-2, with D possibly TRBD1 on 5 matching bases. The CDR3 consists of 15 residues. Germline values: CDR1 MNHNY, CDR2 SVGAGI (reference sequence). V lost 2 bases to trimming and J lost 6 bases, with 16 bases between them. The CDR3, as DNA: TGTGCCAGCAGTTACCATCGTTGGGGGAGCAATGGCTACACCTTC. This codes for CASSYHRWGSNGYTF.

This chain joins TRBV29-1 and TRBJ2-3, with D possibly called TRBD1 or TRBD2 (5 bases each). This CDR3 comprises 14 residues. In germline, CDR1 is SQVTM, CDR2 ANQGSEA. V was shortened by 5 bases and J by 4 bases, with 16 bases between the two germline ends. The CDR3 here is CSVYGDGRADTQYF. CDR3 bases: TGCAGCGTTTATGGGGACGGTCGAGCAGATACGCAGTATTTT.

The genes are TRBV18 and TRBJ2-2, with 9 bases identical to TRBD2. Per germline, CDR1 KGHSH and CDR2 LQKENI. This CDR3 contains 19 residues. The trim removed 0 bases at V and 1 base at J, leaving 9 bases unmatched. The CDR3 here is CASSPPAGGIILNTGELFF. CDR3 sequence (DNA): TGTGCCAGCTCACCACCGGCGGGAGGGATAATTTTGAACACCGGGGAGCTGTTTTTT.

This clone appeared once. The CDR3 nucleotides read TGCAGCGTTGAAAGGTACGGAAGCGGCTCTGGAAACACCATATATTTT. Protein: CSVERYGSGSGNTIYF. J is TRBJ1-3 and V is TRBV29-1; D not certain. CDR3 size: 16 residues. CDR1 is SQVTM, CDR2 ANQGSEA, per germline. The ends were cut back, 2 bases at V and 0 bases at J, with 14 bases in the middle.

The V call is TRBV29-1, the J call TRBJ1-2; D possibly corresponds to TRBD1 (6 bases). The V gene lost 7 bases and the J gene lost 4 bases, with 16 bases spanning the gap. Germline V gene data show CDR1 as SQVTM and CDR2 as ANQGSEA. The CDR3 length is 13 residues. The CDR3 spells CSAPGEGGYGYTF. The CDR3 region has the DNA TGCAGCGCCCCGGGGGAAGGGGGCTATGGCTACACCTTC.

J is TRBJ1-5 and V is TRBV30, with TRBD1 identical over 9 bases. V dropped 5 bases and J dropped 6; count of bases not matched to a gene: 5. This CDR3 comprises 13 residues. Looked up from germline, CDR1 is GTSNPN and CDR2 is SVGIG (reference sequence). The CDR3 spells CAWAQGASQPQHF. CDR3 DNA: TGTGCCTGGGCACAGGGGGCAAGTCAGCCCCAGCATTTT.

The chain uses TRBV27 and TRBJ1-2, with a weak D call TRBD1 (6 bases). Germline V gives CDR1 MNHEY, CDR2 SMNVEV (reference sequence). This CDR3 region has 14 residues. Trimming cost V 3 bases and J 8 bases, with 16 bases left between them. This chain's CDR3 is CASSFVGGSLGYTF. DNA for the CDR3: TGTGCCAGCAGTTTCGTAGGGGGGAGCTTAGGCTACACCTTC.

The chain links TRBV9 to TRBJ2-1; 8 bases match TRBD2. V was clipped by 0 bases and J by 6 bases; unmatched bases: 11. Germline CDR1 and CDR2: SGDLS and YYNGEE. This CDR3 has 17 amino acids. CDR3 residues: CASSVGSSGPLGNEQFF. The CDR3 DNA is TGTGCCAGCAGCGTAGGGTCTAGCGGGCCTCTGGGCAATGAGCAGTTCTTC.